This T cell receptor beta chain was identified during a study of T cells after yellow fever vaccination. This clonotype appeared a few times. MiXCR, applied by TCRdb to the 5' RACE reads, yields one record per CDR3 protein. The data contain 200,000 to 300,000 distinct CDR3 sequences, about an eighth of them seen just once; the ten biggest clones take up 0.4% to 0.55%. V was clipped by 0 bases and J by 6 bases, with 10 bases between them. The CDR3 is made up of 14 amino acids. The germline CDR1 and CDR2 sequences are SGHDT and YYEEEE. The receptor comes from a young man who received the YFV17D yellow fever vaccine. The genes are TRBV5-6 and TRBJ1-5; D is uncertain. This material consisted of CD4+ T cells sorted from PBMCs, taken 45 days after the yellow fever booster vaccination. The CDR3 protein is CASSLGWGSQPQHF. In nucleotides, the CDR3 is TGTGCCAGCAGCTTGGGGTGGGGTTCTCAGCCCCAGCATTTT.